This TCR beta chain was sequenced during a study of shared clonotypes between healthy human individuals. This CDR3 region has 17 residues. The J segment lost 7 bases and the V segment lost 0 bases, leaving 11 bases of the junction unmatched. Germline values: CDR1 SGHTA, CDR2 FQGNSA. Study-level findings and limits: Rarefaction demonstrated incomplete sorted-subset sequencing despite large depth.

Worth noting for this clone: What it binds is not known.

The repertoire was sequenced with immunoSEQ multiplex PCR; TCRdb's copy has only in-frame clones and lacks some. The profile shows roughly 1,600,000 clones, 98% to 99% of them singletons. V gene TRBV7-2 combines with J gene TRBJ2-3, with TRBD2 identical over 9 bases. The receptor was isolated from a man younger than 40 in good health. The specimen sequenced was naive CD4+ T cells sorted from blood. Noted subset: CD45RA+ positively selected. This CDR3 reads CASSLARREGRWNTQYF. CDR3 nucleotides: TGTGCCAGCAGCTTAGCCCGGCGGGAGGGCCGATGGAATACGCAGTATTTT.